This T cell receptor beta chain was retrieved from a study of tumor-infiltrating lymphocytes in primary liver carcinoma. At the level of the study: Enrolled patients were male and female, aged 30 to 69 years. Study results and caveats: Pairs of tumor regions overlapped more than tumor-adjacent and tumor-blood pairs did.

V gave up 6 bases and J gave up 8 bases; unmatched junction bases: 8. This CDR3 region has 14 residues. TCR beta cDNA was made from around 460 ng total RNA with a constant-region primer. Nested multiplex PCR, run for three rounds with slightly modified ARM-PCR, yielded TCR beta libraries. Running approximately 10 cycles apiece, the first two PCR rounds relied on TRBV1-TRBV30 forward primers together with a C-beta reverse primer. Using its own MiXCR run on the multiplex PCR reads, TCRdb lists one record per CDR3 protein. The sample has some 180,000 distinct CDR3 sequences; around 60% are singletons. As concerns this clonotype: The target antigen is unknown.

Unsorted whole blood supplied the blood RNA, and germline DNA was isolated too. The clonotype was recovered from a man aged 35 to 55 with primary liver carcinoma and hepatitis B virus infection. The chain employs TRBV12-3 or TRBV12-4 and TRBJ2-1; 9 nucleotides align to TRBD2. The sequencing input was peripheral blood. The CDR3 loop is CASRGTERGDEQFF. CDR3 bases: TGTGCCAGCAGGGGGACTGAGCGGGGGGATGAGCAGTTCTTC.